A single T cell receptor beta chain is shown here with its context. Its antigen is not known. This entry is derived from a study of cytomegalovirus exposure and HLA in healthy donors. Study details: Genotyping of about 400 donors showed that approximately 83% belonged to the Caucasian-associated ancestry cluster. Study-level findings and limits: Researchers reportedly found TCR beta sequences accurately predicted most subjects' HLA-A and HLA-B alleles.

The CDR3 has 14 residues. The V end was cut by 3 bases, the J end by 5 bases, with 13 bases between. Per germline, CDR1 SQVTM and CDR2 ANQGSEA. The PCR contained 60 Vbeta and 13 Jbeta primers. The data were produced by immunoSEQ multiplex PCR, yet TCRdb's version contains in-frame clones alone and is incomplete. The specimen's table records 35,000 to 50,000 clones. The sequenced material came from PBMCs. The chain is built from TRBV29-1 and TRBJ1-4; D is possibly TRBD1 (6 bases). The sequence was obtained from a male donor in good health and CMV-seronegative. As DNA, the CDR3 is TGCAGCGTTGAGGGAACAGGGATGAATGAAAAACTGTTTTTT. Protein: CSVEGTGMNEKLFF.